The 7 T cell receptor beta chains reported below all come from one sample, sequenced in a study of blood T cell repertoires in COVID-19. TCRdb's table, derived via immunoSEQ multiplex PCR, lists solely in-frame clones and lacks some. The data hold some 300,000 clones, with roughly 91% observed a single time. The sequencing sample was made of PBMCs or T cells enriched from blood (not recorded which). Every receptor here comes from a woman between 50 and 59 years old who had been exposed to COVID-19.

The chain has TRBV10-3 and TRBJ1-2; 7 nucleotides match TRBD1. CDR3 size: 14 residues. Losses at the gene ends were 7 bases for V and 2 bases for J; bases not matched to a gene: 7. CDR1 is ENHRY, CDR2 SYGVKD, per germline. For the CDR3, the DNA is TGTGCCATCAAGGGGGCAGGGGCCAACTATGGCTACACCTTC. Translated, it gives CAIKGAGANYGYTF.

This clone has only one observation. The chain links TRBV6-6 to TRBJ1-5, with TRBD1 matching 8 bases. V gave up 5 bases and J gave up 7 bases; unmatched junction bases: 13. This CDR3 spans 16 amino acids. Germline CDR1 MNHNY, CDR2 SVGAGI (reference sequence). The CDR3 spells CASSRGRDRSLQPQHF. CDR3 in DNA: TGTGCCAGCAGTCGAGGCCGGGACAGGTCCCTCCAGCCCCAGCATTTT.

This chain joins TRBV5-1 and TRBJ2-5; 9 bases are a match to TRBD2. In germline, CDR1 is SGHRS, CDR2 YFSETQ. V lost 2 bases and J lost 2; bases outside the gene matches: 1. CDR3 length: 14 residues. CDR3 coding DNA: TGCGCCAGCAGCTTAAGCGGGGGGCAAGAGACCCAGTACTTC. This sequence encodes CASSLSGGQETQYF. Full variable domain (rest looked up from reference TRBV5-1 and TRBJ2-5): KAGVTQTPRYLIKTRGQQVTLSCSPISGHRSVSWYQQTPGQGLQFLFEYFSETQRNKGNFPGRFSGRQFSNSRSEMNVSTLELGDSALYLCASSLSGGQETQYFGPGTRLLVL.

The chain employs TRBV28 and TRBJ1-1; TRBD1 matches 7 bases. The CDR3 length is 15 residues. Germline loops: CDR1 MDHEN, CDR2 SYDVKM. Losses at the gene ends were 5 bases for V and 1 base for J; bases not matched to a gene: 7. The chain's CDR3 is CASSIQGVKNTEAFF. As DNA, the CDR3 is TGTGCCAGCAGTATTCAGGGGGTCAAGAACACTGAAGCTTTCTTT.

CDR3 coding DNA: TGTGCCAGCTCACCATTTAAAGAGACCCAGTACTTC. Its translation: CASSPFKETQYF. The chain combines TRBV18 with TRBJ2-5; D gene unclear. V lost 2 bases and J 3 bases, leaving 4 bases between the germline ends. Germline-derived CDR1 and CDR2 are KGHSH and LQKENI. This CDR3 spans 12 amino acids. The complete variable domain, with remaining parts taken from reference TRBV18 and TRBJ2-5, reads NAGVMQNPRHLVRRRGQEARLRCSPMKGHSHVYWYRQLPEEGLKFMVYLQKENIIDESGMPKERFSAEFPKEGPSILRIQQVVRGDSAAYFCASSPFKETQYFGPGTRLLVL.

This clone was picked up a small number of times. This chain connects TRBV2 to TRBJ2-2; 7 nucleotides match TRBD1. The CDR3 covers 16 residues. Germline CDR1 SNHLY, CDR2 FYNNEI. The V segment lost 3 bases and the J segment 1 base; nucleotides outside the gene matches: 5. CDR3 protein: CASSDVRTGNTGELFF. The CDR3 nucleotides read TGTGCCAGCAGTGATGTCCGGACAGGGAACACCGGGGAGCTGTTTTTT. The full variable domain, in which reference TRBV2 and TRBJ2-2 provide the parts outside the CDR3, is EPEVTQTPSHQVTQMGQEVILRCVPISNHLYFYWYRQILGQKVEFLVSFYNNEISEKSEIFDDQFSVERPDGSNFTLKIRSTKLEDSAMYFCASSDVRTGNTGELFFGEGSRLTVL.

The chain joins TRBV7-2 to TRBJ1-5; D perhaps matches TRBD1 (6 bases). The CDR3 spans 15 residues. V lost 0 bases to trimming and J lost 5 bases, with 11 bases between them. Per germline, CDR1 SGHTA and CDR2 FQGNSA. CDR3 DNA sequence: TGTGCCAGCAGCTTAGCCTACAGGGTCTATCAGCCCCAGCATTTT. Encoded protein: CASSLAYRVYQPQHF.